This TCR beta chain was found in a study of T cell changes during pregnancy in multiple sclerosis. Generated by immunoSEQ multiplex PCR, the TCRdb table keeps only in-frame clones and is missing some. The sample holds about 83,000 clones, roughly nine tenths seen once. Germline trimming cut 0 bases from V and 4 bases from J; bases unmatched to any gene: 3. CDR3 length: 15 amino acids. From germline, CDR1 is SGHRS and CDR2 YFSETQ. The receptor's source is a female donor in good health, serving as a control in a pregnancy study. Some clones in this sample may be carry-over from other donors' samples. The gene calls are TRBV5-1 and TRBJ2-2, with 7 bases matching TRBD2. The input for sequencing was PBMCs, taken in the first trimester of pregnancy. CDR3 DNA sequence: TGCGCCAGCAGCTTGGGAAGGGAGGGCACCGGGGAGCTGTTTTTT. This sequence encodes CASSLGREGTGELFF.